These T cell receptor beta chains were read from a single sample in a study of T cells in localized non-small cell lung cancer. Some clones are missing from TCRdb's copy, which holds only in-frame ones; the method was immunoSEQ multiplex PCR. The sample includes over 30,000 clones, around 73% of them seen just once. This specimen consisted of peripheral blood, obtained before any cancer treatment. The receptors derive from a male donor at least 60 years old with stage II squamous cell lung carcinoma. The CDR3 runs from the conserved cysteine through the conserved F or W. D genes are given only for firm matches. Some rows mark clone size as missing; the rest say once, few, many or name a class of expanded clone.

J: TRBJ2-1; D: -; size: -; V: TRBV5-4; CDR3: CASSLNAGRIKNEQFF; DNA: TGTGCCAGCAGCTTAAATGCGGGAAGGATTAAGAATGAGCAGTTCTTC
J: TRBJ2-3; D: TRBD1; size: -; V: TRBV27; CDR3: CASSLRQGATDTQYF; DNA: TGTGCCAGCAGTCTCCGACAGGGGGCAACAGATACGCAGTATTTT
J: TRBJ2-2; D: TRBD1; size: -; V: TRBV6-1; CDR3: CASSGQGAGELFF; DNA: TGTGCCAGCAGTGGACAGGGGGCCGGGGAGCTGTTTTTT
J: TRBJ2-1; D: TRBD1; size: -; V: TRBV11-2; CDR3: CASSRAGGLRQFF; DNA: TGTGCCAGCAGCCGGGCAGGGGGTTTAAGGCAGTTCTTC
J: TRBJ2-7; D: -; size: -; V: TRBV28; CDR3: CATVEDRSGEQYF; DNA: TGTGCCACCGTAGAAGACAGGAGCGGGGAGCAGTACTTC
J: TRBJ2-7; D: -; size: -; V: TRBV6-1; CDR3: CASSVQGYEQYF; DNA: TGTGCCAGCAGTGTCCAGGGATACGAGCAGTACTTC
J: TRBJ2-2; D: -; size: -; V: TRBV7-2; CDR3: CASSLGGIVTGELFF; DNA: TGTGCCAGCAGCTTAGGAGGGATAGTGACCGGGGAGCTGTTTTTT
J: TRBJ2-1; D: -; size: -; V: TRBV14; CDR3: CASSSLVYNEQFF; DNA: TGTGCCAGCAGTAGTCTAGTATACAATGAGCAGTTCTTC
J: TRBJ2-5; D: -; size: few; V: TRBV9; CDR3: CASDLGYGETQYF; DNA: TGTGCCAGCGATCTGGGGTACGGAGAGACCCAGTACTTC
J: TRBJ2-1; D: -; size: -; V: TRBV9; CDR3: CASSNGGAHEQFF; DNA: TGTGCCAGCTCAAACGGAGGGGCCCATGAGCAGTTCTTC
J: TRBJ2-2; D: -; size: -; V: TRBV9; CDR3: CASSVEVYTGELFF; DNA: TGTGCCAGCAGCGTAGAGGTTTACACCGGGGAGCTGTTTTTT
J: TRBJ1-5; D: -; size: -; V: TRBV30; CDR3: CAWSAGRFYQPQHF; DNA: TGTGCCTGGAGCGCCGGCAGGTTCTATCAGCCCCAGCATTTT
J: TRBJ2-3; D: -; size: few; V: TRBV7-9; CDR3: CASSLQAKQYF; DNA: TGTGCCAGCAGCTTACAGGCCAAGCAGTATTTT
J: TRBJ2-7; D: -; size: -; V: TRBV7-3; CDR3: CASSFGGGYEQYF; DNA: TGTGCCAGCAGCTTTGGGGGAGGTTACGAGCAGTACTTC
J: TRBJ1-1; D: TRBD1; size: -; V: TRBV7-9; CDR3: CASRVDRGKAFF; DNA: TGTGCCAGCAGGGTCGACAGGGGCAAGGCTTTCTTT
J: TRBJ2-2; D: -; size: -; V: TRBV12-5; CDR3: CASGLGEGTGELFF; DNA: TGTGCTAGTGGTTTGGGAGAAGGAACCGGGGAGCTGTTTTTT
J: TRBJ1-5; D: TRBD1; size: -; V: TRBV29-1; CDR3: CSVGGTGGGQPQHF; DNA: TGCAGCGTTGGTGGGACAGGAGGCGGTCAGCCCCAGCATTTT
J: TRBJ2-7; D: -; size: -; V: TRBV6-1; CDR3: CASSADYGALYEQYF; DNA: TGTGCCAGCAGTGCTGATTACGGGGCCCTCTACGAGCAGTACTTC
J: TRBJ2-5; D: -; size: -; V: TRBV19; CDR3: CASSIRGSGETQYF; DNA: TGTGCCAGTAGTATACGGGGGTCAGGCGAGACCCAGTACTTC
J: TRBJ1-2; D: -; size: few; V: TRBV6-4; CDR3: CASSDSRGSGYTF; DNA: TGTGCCAGCAGTGACTCCAGGGGCTCTGGCTACACCTTC
J: TRBJ1-1; D: TRBD1; size: -; V: TRBV10-1; CDR3: CASILQGDSTEAFF; DNA: TGCGCCAGCATCCTACAGGGGGATTCCACTGAAGCTTTCTTT
J: TRBJ1-1; D: TRBD1; size: -; V: TRBV15; CDR3: CATSRGRTGSNTEAFF; DNA: TGTGCCACCAGCAGAGGAAGGACAGGGTCGAACACTGAAGCTTTCTTT
J: TRBJ1-2; D: -; size: -; V: TRBV29-1; CDR3: CSVVEGSYGYTF; DNA: TGCAGCGTTGTGGAGGGGTCCTATGGCTACACCTTC
J: TRBJ1-2; D: -; size: -; V: TRBV6-1; CDR3: CASSEQLNYGYTF; DNA: TGTGCCAGCAGTGAGCAGCTTAACTATGGCTACACCTTC
J: TRBJ2-3; D: TRBD1; size: -; V: TRBV7-9; CDR3: CASSWGQGDTDTQYF; DNA: TGTGCCAGCAGCTGGGGACAGGGCGACACAGATACGCAGTATTTT
J: TRBJ2-7; D: TRBD1; size: few; V: TRBV29-1; CDR3: CSVPQWTGPHYEQYF; DNA: TGCAGCGTTCCCCAATGGACAGGCCCTCACTACGAGCAGTACTTC
J: TRBJ1-5; D: -; size: -; V: TRBV7-8; CDR3: CASSLDLTAIYSNQPQHF; DNA: TGTGCCAGCAGCTTAGATTTAACAGCAATTTATAGCAATCAGCCCCAGCATTTT
J: TRBJ1-2; D: -; size: -; V: TRBV2; CDR3: CASANQEFRHDTF; DNA: TGTGCCAGCGCTAACCAGGAGTTCAGACACGACACCTTC
J: TRBJ2-3; D: -; size: once; V: TRBV4-1; CDR3: CASSQELAPSDTQYF; DNA: TGCGCCAGCAGCCAAGAATTGGCGCCTTCAGATACGCAGTATTTT
J: TRBJ2-3; D: TRBD1; size: -; V: TRBV6-6; CDR3: CASTKRADRADTQYF; DNA: TGTGCCAGCACTAAAAGAGCCGACAGGGCAGATACGCAGTATTTT
J: TRBJ2-7; D: -; size: -; V: TRBV2; CDR3: CASSEIGTPHEQYF; DNA: TGTGCCAGCAGTGAGATCGGGACTCCTCACGAGCAGTACTTC
J: TRBJ2-3; D: -; size: -; V: TRBV10-3; CDR3: CAISESLSSTDTQYF; DNA: TGTGCCATCAGTGAGTCATTGTCTAGCACAGATACGCAGTATTTT
J: TRBJ2-3; D: TRBD2; size: -; V: TRBV6-1; CDR3: CASSGTGGRTDTQYF; DNA: TGTGCCAGCAGTGGGACCGGCGGGAGAACTGATACGCAGTATTTT
J: TRBJ2-5; D: -; size: once; V: TRBV7-2; CDR3: CASSWRLGRGEETQYF; DNA: TGTGCCAGCAGCTGGCGCCTGGGGAGGGGGGAAGAGACCCAGTACTTC
J: TRBJ2-1; D: -; size: once; V: TRBV7-9; CDR3: CASSLTSPYNEQFF; DNA: TGTGCCAGCAGCTTAACTAGCCCTTACAATGAGCAGTTCTTC
J: TRBJ1-1; D: -; size: -; V: TRBV7-2; CDR3: CASSLSQGVGAFF; DNA: TGTGCCAGCAGCTTAAGCCAGGGTGTTGGGGCTTTCTTT
J: TRBJ1-1; D: -; size: -; V: TRBV6-5; CDR3: CASSYSRGRSTEAFF; DNA: TGTGCCAGCAGTTACTCGAGGGGGAGAAGCACTGAAGCTTTCTTT
J: TRBJ2-2; D: -; size: -; V: TRBV25-1; CDR3: CASSVWGTTGELFF; DNA: TGTGCCAGCAGTGTTTGGGGTACCACCGGGGAGCTGTTTTTT
J: TRBJ2-6; D: -; size: -; V: TRBV7-3; CDR3: CASSLQARTSGANVLTF; DNA: TGTGCCAGCAGCTTACAAGCAAGGACATCTGGGGCCAACGTCCTGACTTTC
J: TRBJ1-5; D: -; size: -; V: TRBV5-1; CDR3: CASKSNPGINQPQHF; DNA: TGCGCCAGTAAAAGCAACCCAGGGATAAATCAGCCCCAGCATTTT
J: TRBJ2-1; D: TRBD2; size: -; V: TRBV18; CDR3: CASSSAGSSYNEQFF; DNA: TGTGCCAGCTCATCAGCGGGGAGCTCCTACAATGAGCAGTTCTTC
J: TRBJ1-3; D: -; size: -; V: TRBV5-1; CDR3: CASSFLSGNTIYF; DNA: TGCGCCAGCAGCTTCTTATCTGGAAACACCATATATTTT
J: TRBJ2-3; D: TRBD1; size: -; V: TRBV9; CDR3: CASSVRQGADTQYF; DNA: TGTGCCAGCAGCGTCCGACAGGGTGCAGATACGCAGTATTTT